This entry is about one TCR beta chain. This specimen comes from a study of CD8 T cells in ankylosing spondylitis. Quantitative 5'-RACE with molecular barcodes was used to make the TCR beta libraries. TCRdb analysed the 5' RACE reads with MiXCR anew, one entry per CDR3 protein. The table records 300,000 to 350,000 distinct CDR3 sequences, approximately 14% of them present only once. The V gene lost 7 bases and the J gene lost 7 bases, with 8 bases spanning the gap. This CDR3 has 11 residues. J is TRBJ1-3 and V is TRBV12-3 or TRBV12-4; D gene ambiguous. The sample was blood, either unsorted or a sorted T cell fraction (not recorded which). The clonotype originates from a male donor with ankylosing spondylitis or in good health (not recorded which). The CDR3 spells CASNPRNTIYF. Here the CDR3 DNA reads TGTGCCAGCAACCCCCGTAACACCATATATTTT.